The 14 T cell receptor beta chains below were found in one sample sequenced in a study of blood T cell repertoires in COVID-19. This table comes from immunoSEQ multiplex PCR, and its TCRdb copy is limited to in-frame clones, with some not included. The repertoire includes 150,000 to 200,000 clones, around 81% of them detected once, and about 11% sits in the top ten. Sequencing was performed on peripheral blood. These receptors were taken from a man aged 60-69 years with active or convalescent COVID-19.

The J gene is TRBJ2-2, the V gene TRBV28, with a weak D call TRBD2 (6 bases). CDR1 is MDHEN, CDR2 SYDVKM, per germline. Trimming shortened V by 5 bases and J by 5 bases, and 24 bases separated the two germline ends. The CDR3 is 18 amino acids. The CDR3 region is CASSPSLLRGMRTGELFF. For the CDR3, the DNA is TGTGCCAGCAGTCCATCACTTTTGCGCGGGATGAGAACCGGGGAGCTGTTTTTT.

Here the CDR3 reads CASSRSGSADTQYF. CDR3 nucleotides: TGTGCCAGCAGTCGTAGCGGGAGTGCAGATACGCAGTATTTT. The chain is built from TRBV28 and TRBJ2-3, with TRBD2 matching 9 bases. CDR1 and CDR2 (germline): MDHEN, SYDVKM. The junction had 4 bases not matched to a gene; V was cut back by 5 bases and J by 4 bases. This CDR3 spans 14 amino acids.

This chain uses TRBV6-5 with TRBJ2-5; 10 nucleotides agree with TRBD2. The CDR3 sequence is 14 residues long. With V trimmed by 5 bases and J by 2 bases, 2 bases remained unmatched. Germline-derived CDR1 and CDR2 are MNHEY and SVGAGI. The CDR3 sequence is CASSPAGGQETQYF. In nucleotides, the CDR3 is TGTGCCAGCAGTCCAGCGGGGGGGCAAGAGACCCAGTACTTC.

This chain links TRBV21-1 with TRBJ2-7; no DNA check was done on the table's D call, TRBD1. TRBV21-1 is an annotated pseudogene. The CDR3 has 15 amino acids. The chain's CDR3 is CASSKSGGPSYEQYF. The CDR3 region has the DNA TGTGCCAGCAGCAAATCAGGGGGGCCGTCCTACGAGCAGTACTTC.

This clone was recorded only once. The J gene is TRBJ2-2, the V gene TRBV9, with 10 positions matching TRBD2. Trimming at V came to 3 bases and at J to 6 bases, leaving 8 bases not matched to a gene. This CDR3 contains 16 residues. Germline assignment: CDR1 SGDLS and CDR2 YYNGEE. The DNA of the CDR3 is TGTGCCAGCAGCGCCGTTCCTAGCGGGAGTTCCGGGGAGCTGTTTTTT. Translated, it gives CASSAVPSGSSGELFF.

This clone appeared a few times. J is TRBJ2-7 and V is TRBV27; a weak D match, TRBD2 (7 bases). The CDR3 has 14 amino acids. V lost 10 bases and J lost 0, with 16 bases in between. Germline CDR1 and CDR2: MNHEY and SMNVEV (reference sequence). In DNA form, the CDR3 reads TGTGCCACCGGAAGGGGGGGGAGCTCCTACGAGCAGTACTTC. Protein sequence: CATGRGGSSYEQYF.

This sequence joins TRBV19 and TRBJ2-6, with D unresolved. Per the germline V gene, CDR1 is LNHDA and CDR2 is SQIVND (reference sequence). The CDR3 is made up of 20 amino acids. Trimming shortened V by 2 bases and J by 0 bases, and 20 bases separated the two germline ends. The CDR3 DNA reads as TGTGCCAGTAGTATACAACCTTTCTCGGTTTCAAGCTCTGGGGCCAACGTCCTGACTTTC. Translating gives CASSIQPFSVSSSGANVLTF.

The V gene is TRBV28, the J gene TRBJ2-5; perhaps TRBD2 as D (8 bases). V was shortened by 6 bases and J by 5 bases, with 16 bases between the two germline ends. From germline, CDR1 is MDHEN and CDR2 SYDVKM. CDR3 length: 14 residues. CDR3 sequence: CASRREGAEETQYF. The CDR3 DNA reads TGTGCCAGCAGACGGGAGGGGGCGGAGGAGACCCAGTACTTC.

The CDR3 is CASSLEGQGETQYF. The CDR3 region has the DNA TGTGCCAGCAGTTTAGAGGGGCAGGGGGAGACCCAGTACTTC. The chain has TRBV6-5 and TRBJ2-5, with a weak D call TRBD1 (6 bases). Trimming took 4 bases from V and 5 from J, leaving 14 bases between them. The CDR3 has 14 amino acids. CDR1 and CDR2 (germline): MNHEY, SVGAGI.

The rearrangement links TRBV5-6 to TRBJ1-3; D uncertain. This CDR3 is built from 16 residues. V lost 1 base and J lost 0, with 11 bases in between. CDR1 and CDR2 from the germline V gene are SGHDT and YYEEEE. CDR3 in DNA: TGTGCCAGCAGCTTGTCTCCGAGTCGCTCTGGAAACACCATATATTTT. Translated, it gives CASSLSPSRSGNTIYF.

This chain links TRBV7-2 with TRBJ1-1; D uncertain. V was trimmed by 0 bases and J by 0 bases, leaving 8 bases between them. Germline V lookup: CDR1 SGHTA, CDR2 FQGNSA. This CDR3 is 15 amino acids long. CDR3 amino acids: CASSLALKMNTEAFF. The DNA for the CDR3 is TGTGCCAGCAGCTTAGCACTGAAAATGAACACTGAAGCTTTCTTT.

The DNA for the CDR3 is TGTGCCAGCTCACCACTGGAAGGGAGTGAGACCCAGTACTTC. Protein: CASSPLEGSETQYF. The rearrangement uses TRBV18 and TRBJ2-5; D might be TRBD2 (5 bases). This CDR3 has 14 residues. V lost 1 base to trimming and J lost 5 bases, with 11 bases between them. CDR1 is KGHSH, CDR2 LQKENI, per germline.

The chain uses TRBV5-5 and TRBJ2-7; 8 bases fit TRBD1. The CDR3 loop spans 15 amino acids. The germline V gene encodes CDR1 SGHKS and CDR2 YYEKEE (reference sequence). V lost 4 bases and J lost 3; bases outside the gene matches: 9. CDR3 region: CASSRSGQANYEQYF. CDR3 sequence (DNA): TGTGCCAGCAGCCGGTCGGGACAGGCCAACTACGAGCAGTACTTC.

This chain joins TRBV5-4 and TRBJ1-2; TRBD1 matches 9 bases. Germline V gene sequence: CDR1 SGHNT, CDR2 YYREEE (reference sequence). The ends lost 4 bases at V and 5 bases at J; junction bases unmatched: 12. This CDR3 spans 16 amino acids. As DNA, the CDR3 is TGTGCCAGCAGCCTCAAGACAGGGGGTGCGGCTTATGGCTACACCTTC. This sequence encodes CASSLKTGGAAYGYTF.